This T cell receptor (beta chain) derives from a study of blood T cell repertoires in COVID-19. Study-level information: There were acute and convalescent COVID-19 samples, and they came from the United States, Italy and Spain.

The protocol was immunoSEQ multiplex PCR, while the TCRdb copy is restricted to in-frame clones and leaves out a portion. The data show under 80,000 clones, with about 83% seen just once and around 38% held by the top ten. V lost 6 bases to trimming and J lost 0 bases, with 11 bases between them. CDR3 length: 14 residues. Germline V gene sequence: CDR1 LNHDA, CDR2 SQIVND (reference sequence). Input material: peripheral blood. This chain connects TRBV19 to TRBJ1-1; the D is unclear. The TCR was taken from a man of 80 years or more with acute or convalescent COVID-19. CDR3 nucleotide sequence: TGTGCCAGTAGCCGAGGAGTGGTGAACACTGAAGCTTTCTTT. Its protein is CASSRGVVNTEAFF.